The sample holds one count of the clone carrying this TCR beta chain. Its antigen is not identified. Repertoires were generated with immunoSEQ multiplex PCR, while TCRdb's copy carries only in-frame clones and drops some. Of 200,000 to 250,000 clones detected, 50% to 75% appear once; the ten largest clones hold around 10%. The data were obtained in a study of shared clonotypes between healthy human individuals. Study-wide results and caveats: Generation probability values for non-shared clonotypes were lower than those for clonotypes shared by all four donors.

The CDR3 consists of 15 residues. Germline CDR1 is SGHNT and CDR2 is YYREEE (reference sequence). J was trimmed by 4 bases and V by 2 bases; bases with no gene match: 3. The investigators split CD4+ cells into a CD45RA+ naive subset and a CD45RA-negative memory subset. The TCR originated in a man aged 25 to 45 in good health. The chain uses TRBV5-4 and TRBJ2-2, with 9 bases lining up with TRBD1. The sequenced sample consisted of memory CD4+ T cells sorted from blood. Subset reported: CD45RA-negative fraction. The CDR3 loop reads CASSFGTGTTGELFF. DNA for the CDR3: TGTGCCAGCAGCTTCGGGACAGGGACCACCGGGGAGCTGTTTTTT.